This TCR beta chain was recovered during a study of blood T cell repertoires in COVID-19. Using immunoSEQ multiplex PCR, the repertoire was profiled, and TCRdb retains in-frame clones only, with some absent. The table has around 270,000 clones, around four fifths seen once; the top ten hold under 5.5%. V lost 3 bases, J lost 3 bases, and 15 bases lay in between. Germline CDR1 reads SQVTM; CDR2 reads ANQGSEA. CDR3 length: 15 residues. What was sequenced was peripheral blood. The TCR was taken from a man in his sixties with acute or convalescent COVID-19. The chain combines TRBV29-1 with TRBJ2-1; TRBD2 is a possible D gene (6 bases). The CDR3 protein is CSVDGRGGGYNEQFF. For the CDR3, the DNA is TGCAGCGTTGATGGGCGGGGAGGTGGCTACAATGAGCAGTTCTTC.